This T cell receptor beta chain was observed in a study of T cell repertoires in cytomegalovirus infection. Study in general: Both recently identified HLA-C-restricted and well-studied HLA-B-restricted CMV epitopes were used in the study. Public TCR beta signatures marked donors with CMV infection and the matching HLA. Regarding the study as a whole: HLA-C-restricted CMV-specific TCR beta clonotypes prevailed in the ex vivo response.

This clonotype was counted between two and nine times. What it recognizes is unknown. TCRdb redid the calling of the reads with MiXCR, one entry per CDR3 protein. The table has a few hundred thousand distinct CDR3 sequences, about 39% seen once. The CDR3 contains 15 residues. The germline V gene encodes CDR1 SQVTM and CDR2 ANQGSEA. The germline V and J ends were trimmed by 7 bases and 0 bases, with 17 bases remaining between them. The source material was cultured PBMCs, sampled from culture after CMV antigen stimulation. The TCR comes from a human donor in good health (CMV status not recorded). Some clones in this sample may be carry-over from other donors' samples. The genes are TRBV29-1 and TRBJ2-3; D is perhaps TRBD1 (5 bases). The CDR3: CSAQGAAASTDTQYF. CDR3 nucleotides: TGCAGCGCCCAAGGGGCAGCAGCAAGCACAGATACGCAGTATTTT.